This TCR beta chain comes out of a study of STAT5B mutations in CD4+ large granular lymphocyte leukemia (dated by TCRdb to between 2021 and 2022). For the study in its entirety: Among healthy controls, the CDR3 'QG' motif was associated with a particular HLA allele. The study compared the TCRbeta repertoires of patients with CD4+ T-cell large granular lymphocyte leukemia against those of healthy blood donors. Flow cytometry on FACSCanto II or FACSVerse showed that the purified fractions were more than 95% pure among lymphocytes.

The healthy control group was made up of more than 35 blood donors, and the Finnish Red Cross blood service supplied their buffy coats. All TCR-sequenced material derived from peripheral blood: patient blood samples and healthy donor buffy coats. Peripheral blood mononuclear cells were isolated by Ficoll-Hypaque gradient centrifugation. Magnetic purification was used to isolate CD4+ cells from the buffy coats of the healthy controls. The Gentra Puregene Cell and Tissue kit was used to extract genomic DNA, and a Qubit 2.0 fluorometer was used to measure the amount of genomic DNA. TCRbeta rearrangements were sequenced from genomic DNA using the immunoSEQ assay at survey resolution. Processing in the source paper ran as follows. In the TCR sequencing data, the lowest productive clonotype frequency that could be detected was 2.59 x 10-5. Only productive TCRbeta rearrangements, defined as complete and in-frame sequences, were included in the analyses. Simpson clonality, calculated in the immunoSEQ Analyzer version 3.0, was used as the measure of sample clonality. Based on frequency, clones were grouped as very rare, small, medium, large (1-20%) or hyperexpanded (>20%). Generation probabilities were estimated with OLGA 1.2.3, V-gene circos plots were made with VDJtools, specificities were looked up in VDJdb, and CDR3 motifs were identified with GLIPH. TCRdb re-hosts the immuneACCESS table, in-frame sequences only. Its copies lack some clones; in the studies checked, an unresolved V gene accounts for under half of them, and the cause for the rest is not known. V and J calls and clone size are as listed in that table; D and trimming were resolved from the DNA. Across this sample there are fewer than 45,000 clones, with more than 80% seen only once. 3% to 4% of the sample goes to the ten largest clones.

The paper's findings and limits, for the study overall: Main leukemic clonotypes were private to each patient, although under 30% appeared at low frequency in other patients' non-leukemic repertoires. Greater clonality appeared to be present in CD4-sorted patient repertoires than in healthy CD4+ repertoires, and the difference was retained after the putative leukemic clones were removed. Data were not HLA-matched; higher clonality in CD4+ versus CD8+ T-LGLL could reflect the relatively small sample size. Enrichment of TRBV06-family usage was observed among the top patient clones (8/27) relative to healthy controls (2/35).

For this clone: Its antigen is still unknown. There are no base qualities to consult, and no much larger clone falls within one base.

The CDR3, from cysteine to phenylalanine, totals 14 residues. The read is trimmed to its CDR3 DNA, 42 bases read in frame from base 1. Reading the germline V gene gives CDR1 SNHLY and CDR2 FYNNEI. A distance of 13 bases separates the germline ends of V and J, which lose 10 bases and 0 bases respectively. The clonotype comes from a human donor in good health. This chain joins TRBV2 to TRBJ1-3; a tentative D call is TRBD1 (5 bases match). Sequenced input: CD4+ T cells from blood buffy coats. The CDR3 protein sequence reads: CATQAGHSGNTIYF. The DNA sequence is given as TGTGCCACCCAGGCGGGGCACTCTGGAAACACCATATATTTT.